A single T cell receptor (beta chain) is shown here with its context. The record originates from a study of blood T cell repertoires in COVID-19. Looking at the study overall: The study drew acute and convalescent COVID-19 samples from the United States, Italy and Spain. T cells, B-cell-depleted T cells, or PBMCs provided the cDNA or gDNA that served as material.

Original processing notes: By means of reference gene primer amplification, nucleated cell counts were estimated. Measured with immunoSEQ multiplex PCR; TCRdb has only the in-frame clones, and not every one. From that table come the V and J calls and clone size; the DNA was used to work out D and trimming. In the table there are roughly 150,000 clones, 80% to 85% of which are singletons. The J segment lost 1 base and the V segment lost 0 bases, leaving 5 bases of the junction unmatched. The CDR3 is 17 amino acids. The V gene's germline CDR1 is KGHDR and CDR2 SFDVKD. Material for sequencing was peripheral blood. The chain joins TRBV24-1 to TRBJ2-3, with 8 bases fitting TRBD1. This sequence was found in a human donor in a cohort sampled during active COVID-19. The CDR3 DNA reads as TGTGCCACCAGTGATTTGGGACAGGGAATCGGCACAGATACGCAGTATTTT. Amino acid sequence: CATSDLGQGIGTDTQYF.